This TCR beta chain was profiled in a study of cytomegalovirus exposure and HLA in healthy donors. General study findings and limits: The tendency of first-cohort TCR clusters to co-occur in the 90 to 150 validation repertoires was the finding of a later analysis. With high specificity and sensitivity, the classifier reportedly diagnosed cytomegalovirus status. A list of 150 or so TCR beta chains associated with cytomegalovirus was given.

Clones were sequenced by immunoSEQ multiplex PCR, and TCRdb holds only the in-frame ones, with some missing. Altogether more than 200,000 clones are present, roughly 87% being singletons, with the ten largest covering around 12%. A word on this clone: Its antigen is undetermined.

V lost 4 bases and J 6 bases, leaving 10 bases between the germline ends. The CDR3 has 13 amino acids. The V gene's germline CDR1 is SGHTS and CDR2 YDEGEE. The sequenced material came from PBMCs. This sequence originates from a man younger than 35 in good health and CMV-seropositive. This chain links TRBV5-8 with TRBJ2-2; possible D gene TRBD1, 6 bases. The CDR3 sequence: CASSNTGSGELFF. CDR3 DNA: TGTGCCAGCAGCAATACAGGGTCCGGGGAGCTGTTTTTT.